A selection of T cell receptor beta chains follows, all from one sample in a study of T-cell reconstitution after alpha-beta-depleted transplantation in children. TCRdb passed the PCR reads through MiXCR, listing each CDR3 protein once. The sample lists 300,000 or so distinct CDR3 sequences, over 8% occurring once. Sequenced material: PBMCs from the stem cell graft donor, taken from the stem cell graft. The receptors derive from a human donor who donated a stem cell graft to a child with SCID. Each CDR3 is given with its conserved first and last residue. D genes are given only for firm matches. Where a row states a size, it is once, few, many or the class of an expanded clone; other rows omit it.

V gene	D gene	J gene	clone size	CDR3 protein	CDR3 DNA
TRBV5-1	TRBD2	TRBJ2-7	NA	CASSLLAGDDEQYF	TGCGCCAGCAGCTTACTAGCGGGGGACGACGAGCAGTACTTC
TRBV12-3/TRBV12-4	NA	TRBJ2-4	few	CASSPVAGPVAKNIQYF	TGTGCCAGCAGCCCAGTTGCGGGGCCCGTAGCCAAAAACATTCAGTACTTC
TRBV18	TRBD1	TRBJ2-7	few	CASSPRQGEEQYF	TGTGCCAGCTCACCGAGACAGGGGGAAGAGCAGTACTTC
TRBV21-1	NA	TRBJ1-1	few	CASSTGAKNTEAFF	TGTGCCAGCAGCACAGGAGCCAAGAACACTGAAGCTTTCTTT
TRBV20-1	TRBD1	TRBJ2-7	NA	CSARTPGQGRYEQYF	TGCAGTGCTAGAACCCCGGGACAGGGACGCTACGAGCAGTACTTC
TRBV5-1	TRBD1	TRBJ2-7	NA	CASSTGVSSYEQYF	TGCGCCAGCAGCACAGGGGTAAGCTCCTACGAGCAGTACTTC
TRBV9	NA	TRBJ1-2	NA	CASSATGVQGYTF	TGTGCCAGCAGCGCCACGGGGGTTCAGGGCTACACCTTC
TRBV10-3	TRBD1	TRBJ1-5	few	CAISEFKGTGKGNQPQHF	TGTGCCATCAGTGAGTTCAAAGGGACAGGGAAGGGCAATCAGCCCCAGCATTTT
TRBV18	NA	TRBJ2-3	many	CASSPPVSTDTQYF	TGTGCCAGCTCACCACCGGTGAGCACAGATACGCAGTATTTT
TRBV7-6	NA	TRBJ2-7	NA	CASSLGLQGTYEQYF	TGTGCCAGCAGCTTAGGGCTTCAGGGAACCTACGAGCAGTACTTC
TRBV7-8	TRBD1	TRBJ2-3	NA	CASSRRPGQGSDTQYF	TGTGCCAGCAGCCGCAGACCGGGACAGGGTTCTGATACGCAGTATTTT
TRBV9	TRBD2	TRBJ2-3	NA	CASSVVSGGDTDTQYF	TGTGCCAGCAGCGTCGTTAGCGGGGGGGACACAGATACGCAGTATTTT
TRBV20-1	NA	TRBJ2-5	few	CSARQQETQYF	TGCAGTGCCCGACAGCAAGAGACCCAGTACTTC
TRBV24-1	TRBD1	TRBJ2-2	NA	CATSDHRGRGPGELFF	TGTGCCACCAGTGATCACAGGGGGCGCGGTCCCGGGGAGCTGTTTTTT
TRBV20-1	TRBD2	TRBJ2-3	few	CSASALAGSTDTQYF	TGCAGTGCTAGTGCCCTAGCGGGGAGCACAGATACGCAGTATTTT
TRBV27	NA	TRBJ2-4	NA	CASSLGQRYLAKNIQYF	TGTGCCAGCAGCCTAGGGCAGCGCTATTTAGCCAAAAACATTCAGTACTTC
TRBV12-3/TRBV12-4	NA	TRBJ1-2	few	CATRALGIYGYTF	TGTGCCACAAGGGCACTGGGAATCTATGGCTACACCTTC
TRBV4-1	NA	TRBJ2-3	many	CASSAPGADTQYF	TGCGCCAGCAGCGCCCCAGGGGCAGATACGCAGTATTTT
TRBV10-3	TRBD1	TRBJ2-6	few	CAISGTGNSGANVLTF	TGTGCCATCAGTGGGACAGGAAACTCTGGGGCCAACGTCCTGACTTTC
TRBV10-3	TRBD2	TRBJ2-1	many	CAISGTSVGDEQFF	TGTGCCATCAGTGGGACTAGCGTCGGAGATGAGCAGTTCTTC
TRBV16	NA	TRBJ2-5	few	CASSQFSTYTNEETQYF	TGTGCCAGCAGCCAATTTTCTACGTACACAAATGAAGAGACCCAGTACTTC
TRBV5-1	NA	TRBJ2-2	NA	CASSRSPGDTGELFF	TGCGCCAGCAGCCGGTCCCCTGGGGACACCGGGGAGCTGTTTTTT
TRBV12-3/TRBV12-4	NA	TRBJ2-1	many	CASSLGGYHNEQFF	TGTGCCAGCAGTTTAGGGGGTTACCACAATGAGCAGTTCTTC
TRBV12-3/TRBV12-4	NA	TRBJ2-7	NA	CASSLALWGRDYEQYF	TGTGCCAGCAGTTTAGCGCTTTGGGGCAGGGACTACGAGCAGTACTTC
TRBV10-1	NA	TRBJ2-2	many	CASSDTVWDTGELFF	TGCGCCAGCAGTGATACTGTCTGGGACACCGGGGAGCTGTTTTTT
TRBV13	NA	TRBJ2-5	NA	CASSSAREDGETQYF	TGTGCCAGCAGCTCCGCCAGGGAGGATGGGGAGACCCAGTACTTC
TRBV5-1	TRBD1	TRBJ2-7	NA	CASSWGTGVEYEQYF	TGCGCCAGCAGCTGGGGAACAGGGGTCGAGTACGAGCAGTACTTC
TRBV20-1	TRBD2	TRBJ2-3	few	CSARVWLAGGAEDFTDTQYF	TGCAGTGCTAGAGTTTGGCTAGCGGGGGGGGCGGAGGATTTCACAGATACGCAGTATTTT
TRBV29-1	TRBD1	TRBJ2-7	few	CSASGTGIYEQYF	TGCAGCGCCTCCGGGACAGGGATCTACGAGCAGTACTTC
TRBV3-1	NA	TRBJ1-2	many	CASTQANLNYGYTF	TGTGCCAGCACGCAGGCTAACCTTAACTATGGCTACACCTTC
TRBV19	TRBD1	TRBJ2-5	NA	CASSMGQGRETQYF	TGTGCCAGTAGTATGGGACAGGGTCGGGAGACCCAGTACTTC
TRBV5-6	NA	TRBJ2-7	few	CASSLNGGRHYEQYF	TGTGCCAGCAGCTTGAATGGGGGGCGGCATTACGAGCAGTACTTC
TRBV6-1	NA	TRBJ1-1	many	CASSPRQGSTEAFF	TGTGCCAGCAGTCCAAGGCAGGGCTCCACTGAAGCTTTCTTT
TRBV12-3/TRBV12-4	NA	TRBJ1-5	NA	CATKNTGNNQPQHF	TGTGCCACCAAAAACACAGGAAACAATCAGCCCCAGCATTTT
TRBV2	NA	TRBJ1-1	few	CASSVRNTEAFF	TGTGCCAGCAGTGTACGGAACACTGAAGCTTTCTTT
TRBV28	NA	TRBJ2-1	NA	CASSTLGLPTYNEQFF	TGTGCCAGCAGTACTCTCGGACTACCGACTTACAATGAGCAGTTCTTC
TRBV10-3	TRBD1	TRBJ1-1	many	CAISGRTGGNTEAFF	TGTGCCATCAGTGGAAGGACAGGGGGAAACACTGAAGCTTTCTTT
TRBV5-6	NA	TRBJ1-5	many	CASSHGIQGLDNQPQHF	TGTGCCAGCAGCCATGGCATACAGGGCCTAGACAATCAGCCCCAGCATTTT
TRBV7-2	TRBD2	TRBJ2-5	NA	CASSPGTSGGALETQYF	TGTGCCAGCAGCCCCGGGACTAGCGGGGGGGCGTTGGAGACCCAGTACTTC
TRBV7-2	NA	TRBJ2-1	many	CASSSAGHVYNEQFF	TGTGCCAGCAGCTCCGCCGGACATGTTTACAATGAGCAGTTCTTC
TRBV5-1	NA	TRBJ2-1	NA	CASSLTTGEWNEQFF	TGCGCCAGCAGCTTAACGACAGGAGAATGGAATGAGCAGTTCTTC
TRBV12-3/TRBV12-4	NA	TRBJ1-5	NA	CASSSGQRQPQHF	TGTGCCAGCAGTTCCGGACAGCGACAGCCCCAGCATTTT
TRBV12-3/TRBV12-4	NA	TRBJ2-4	NA	CASSFGGLAKNIQYF	TGTGCCAGCAGTTTTGGTGGGTTAGCCAAAAACATTCAGTACTTC
TRBV5-6	NA	TRBJ2-3	few	CASSLWVTTDTQYF	TGTGCCAGCAGCTTGTGGGTAACCACAGATACGCAGTATTTT
TRBV7-9	TRBD2	TRBJ2-4	few	CASSFSGGVGINIQYF	TGTGCCAGCAGCTTCAGTGGGGGGGTAGGAATAAACATTCAGTACTTC
TRBV12-3/TRBV12-4	NA	TRBJ1-5	NA	CASSWTYSNQPQHF	TGTGCCAGCAGCTGGACATATAGCAATCAGCCCCAGCATTTT
TRBV5-1	TRBD1	TRBJ2-7	NA	CASSPGQGQNEQYF	TGCGCCAGCAGCCCGGGACAGGGTCAGAACGAGCAGTACTTC
TRBV5-8	TRBD1	TRBJ1-1	NA	CASREVFQGVVTEAFF	TGTGCCAGCAGAGAGGTCTTCCAGGGGGTTGTCACTGAAGCTTTCTTT
TRBV2	NA	TRBJ1-5	many	CASTGGNQPQHF	TGTGCCAGCACAGGGGGCAATCAGCCCCAGCATTTT